A selection of T cell receptor beta chains follows, all from one sample in a study of shared clonotypes between healthy human individuals. The method was immunoSEQ multiplex PCR; TCRdb's version includes in-frame clones alone and lacks a portion of them. The sample has over a million clones, around 97% seen once. The sequencing input was naive CD4+ T cells sorted from blood. The receptor set was obtained from a man aged 25 to 40 in good health. Each CDR3 is given with its conserved first and last residue. A D gene is named only where the DNA matches it firmly. Rows may omit the clone size; those that give it use once, few, many or a size class.

D gene: NA
V gene: TRBV6-1
J gene: TRBJ2-1
clone size: NA
CDR3 DNA: TGTGCCAGCAATGTTGTCTACAATGAGCAGTTCTTC
CDR3 protein: CASNVVYNEQFF

D gene: NA
V gene: TRBV14
J gene: TRBJ2-5
clone size: NA
CDR3 DNA: TGTGCCAGCAGCCGCGGGTACCAAGAGACCCAGTACTTC
CDR3 protein: CASSRGYQETQYF

D gene: NA
V gene: TRBV4-2
J gene: TRBJ1-5
clone size: NA
CDR3 DNA: TGTGCCAGCAGCCAAGTAATGAATAGCAATCAGCCCCAGCATTTT
CDR3 protein: CASSQVMNSNQPQHF

D gene: TRBD2
V gene: TRBV9
J gene: TRBJ2-5
clone size: NA
CDR3 DNA: TGTGCCAGCAGCAAACTAGCGGGCCTCCAAGAGACCCAGTACTTC
CDR3 protein: CASSKLAGLQETQYF

D gene: TRBD2
V gene: TRBV7-9
J gene: TRBJ2-5
clone size: NA
CDR3 DNA: TGTGCCAGCACCCTAGCGGGGACGGGAGAGACCCAGTACTTC
CDR3 protein: CASTLAGTGETQYF

D gene: TRBD1
V gene: TRBV25-1
J gene: TRBJ2-7
clone size: once
CDR3 DNA: TGTGCCAGCAGGGGGACAGGGCCCTACGAGCAGTACTTC
CDR3 protein: CASRGTGPYEQYF

D gene: NA
V gene: TRBV27
J gene: TRBJ2-5
clone size: NA
CDR3 DNA: TGTGCCAGCAGTTTAACCTTCAGGGGCGCCGGGGAGACCCAGTACTTC
CDR3 protein: CASSLTFRGAGETQYF

D gene: NA
V gene: TRBV5-1
J gene: TRBJ2-5
clone size: NA
CDR3 DNA: TGCGCCAGCAGCTTTGGGGCAGAAGAGACCCAGTACTTC
CDR3 protein: CASSFGAEETQYF

D gene: NA
V gene: TRBV27
J gene: TRBJ1-2
clone size: once
CDR3 DNA: TGTGCCAGCAGGAACCAGGGTAATGTTGGCTACACCTTC
CDR3 protein: CASRNQGNVGYTF

D gene: TRBD2
V gene: TRBV5-6
J gene: TRBJ2-7
clone size: NA
CDR3 DNA: TGTGCCAGCAGCCGAGGGGCGGGAGCAGCCGAGCAGTACTTC
CDR3 protein: CASSRGAGAAEQYF

D gene: NA
V gene: TRBV7-2
J gene: TRBJ2-1
clone size: NA
CDR3 DNA: TGTGCCAGCAGCTCCGGGATTTCATACAATGAGCAGTTCTTC
CDR3 protein: CASSSGISYNEQFF

D gene: NA
V gene: TRBV7-9
J gene: TRBJ2-7
clone size: NA
CDR3 DNA: TGTGCCAGCAGCTTATTCGGGGGGACAAAGAACTACGAGCAGTACTTC
CDR3 protein: CASSLFGGTKNYEQYF

D gene: TRBD2
V gene: TRBV9
J gene: TRBJ2-1
clone size: NA
CDR3 DNA: TGTGCCAGCAGCGTAGAGCGCGGGAGGGCCGAAGAGCAGTTCTTC
CDR3 protein: CASSVERGRAEEQFF

D gene: NA
V gene: TRBV5-4
J gene: TRBJ2-3
clone size: NA
CDR3 DNA: TGTGCCAGCAGCTTGAGCACAGATACGCAGTATTTT
CDR3 protein: CASSLSTDTQYF

D gene: NA
V gene: TRBV28
J gene: TRBJ1-5
clone size: NA
CDR3 DNA: TGTGCCAGCAGTTTCCGCCGTGGGAACAATCAGCCCCAGCATTTT
CDR3 protein: CASSFRRGNNQPQHF